One sample yielded the 20 T cell receptor beta chains listed below, sequenced in a study of T cell changes during pregnancy in multiple sclerosis. Profiling relied on immunoSEQ multiplex PCR, and the TCRdb table lists in-frame clones only, not all of them. Among about 18,000 clones, around 89% were seen once, and the ten largest hold approximately 1.3%. The sequenced sample was CD4+ T cells from peripheral blood mononuclear cells, obtained in the first trimester of pregnancy. The receptors here all came from a female donor in good health, enrolled as a control in a pregnancy study.

The chain couples TRBV21-1 to TRBJ2-1; TRBD1, the D gene given by the table, was not confirmed from the DNA. TRBV21-1 is given as a pseudogene. The CDR3 sequence is 17 residues long. Here the CDR3 reads CASSGASDHKTYNEQFF. CDR3 DNA: TGTGCCAGCAGTGGGGCCAGCGACCATAAGACCTACAATGAGCAGTTCTTC.

The rearrangement joins TRBV5-6 to TRBJ2-1; weak D call: TRBD2 (6 bases). Germline-derived CDR1 and CDR2 are SGHDT and YYEEEE. This CDR3 contains 15 residues. V shed 5 bases and J shed 5 bases, with 17 bases lying between them. The CDR3 loop is CASRETGLDDNEQFF. In DNA, the CDR3 is TGTGCCAGCAGGGAGACGGGACTGGATGACAATGAGCAGTTCTTC.

J is TRBJ2-2 and V is TRBV14; the D is unclear. CDR3 length: 15 amino acids. Trimming cost V 0 bases and J 4 bases, with 9 bases left between them. The germline V gene encodes CDR1 SGHDN and CDR2 FVKESK. The CDR3, as DNA: TGTGCCAGCAGCCAAGATTTCGGCGGCACCGGGGAGCTGTTTTTT. This translates into CASSQDFGGTGELFF.

The genes are TRBV5-4 and TRBJ1-2; tentatively, D is TRBD1 (6 bases). The CDR3 is made up of 13 amino acids. Per the germline V gene, CDR1 is SGHNT and CDR2 is YYREEE (reference sequence). Trimming cost V 4 bases and J 7 bases, with 14 bases left between them. The CDR3 DNA is TGTGCCAGCAGCCGACTGGGGGCACCTGGCTACACCTTC. Translated: CASSRLGAPGYTF. Filled out from reference TRBV5-4 and TRBJ1-2, the complete variable domain reads ETGVTQSPTHLIKTRGQQVTLRCSSQSGHNTVSWYQQALGQGPQFIFQYYREEENGRGNFPPRFSGLQFPNYSSELNVNALELDDSALYLCASSRLGAPGYTFGSGTRLTVV.

The V call is TRBV19, the J call TRBJ1-1, with D tentatively TRBD1 (6 bases). V was pared by 0 bases and J by 4 bases, with 12 bases between. Per germline, CDR1 LNHDA and CDR2 SQIVND (reference sequence). The CDR3 totals 15 residues. CDR3 in amino acids: CASSIDWTATTEAFF. DNA of the CDR3: TGTGCCAGTAGTATAGATTGGACAGCGACCACTGAAGCTTTCTTT.

The chain combines TRBV18 with TRBJ1-6; 7 nucleotides align to TRBD1. CDR3 length: 17 amino acids. Germline V lookup: CDR1 KGHSH, CDR2 LQKENI. Trimming removed 4 bases from V and 9 bases from J; junction bases left unmatched: 15. CDR3 protein: CASSLSPPTGQASPLHF. The CDR3 DNA reads TGTGCCAGCTCACTCAGTCCCCCGACAGGGCAGGCTTCACCCCTCCACTTT.

The chain employs TRBV6-1 and TRBJ2-5; possible D gene TRBD1, 6 bases. V gave up 8 bases and J gave up 5 bases, with 18 bases separating them. The CDR3 is 14 residues long. CDR1 is MNHNS and CDR2 is SASEGT in the germline V gene. DNA for the CDR3: TGTGCCAGCCTTGAAACAGGGTATGATGAGACCCAGTACTTC. The encoded protein is CASLETGYDETQYF.

This rearrangement joins TRBV30 to TRBJ1-1; tentative D call: TRBD1 (6 bases). Germline V gene lookup returns CDR1 GTSNPN and CDR2 SVGIG (reference sequence). With 4 bases removed from V and 8 bases from J, the gap between germline ends came to 11 bases. This CDR3 is built from 11 residues. The CDR3 DNA reads as TGTGCCTGGACCCGGGGGGCGGAAGCTTTCTTT. Encoded protein: CAWTRGAEAFF.

The chain couples TRBV7-9 to TRBJ2-1, with D tentatively TRBD2 (6 bases). Trimming cost V 2 bases and J 8 bases, with 19 bases left between them. Germline V CDR1 and CDR2: SEHNR, FQNEAQ (reference sequence). The CDR3 has 16 residues. CDR3 in DNA: TGTGCCAGCAGCTTATTACGGGGGAGTACTTCTTATGAGCAGTTCTTC. Translating it yields CASSLLRGSTSYEQFF. Using reference TRBV7-9 and TRBJ2-1 for the parts outside the CDR3, the full variable domain is DTGVSQNPRHKITKRGQNVTFRCDPISEHNRLYWYRQTLGQGPEFLTYFQNEAQLEKSRLLSDRFSAERPKGSFSTLEIQRTEQGDSAMYLCASSLLRGSTSYEQFFGPGTRLTVL.

Only a few counts were recorded for this clone. This rearrangement joins TRBV5-5 to TRBJ2-5; TRBD2 is a possible D gene (5 bases). Germline CDR1 reads SGHKS; CDR2 reads YYEKEE (reference sequence). The length of the CDR3 is 15 residues. Trimming cost V 0 bases and J 2 bases, with 11 bases left between them. The CDR3 loop reads CASSLASLEQETQYF. CDR3 in DNA: TGTGCCAGCAGCTTGGCATCACTAGAACAAGAGACCCAGTACTTC.

The chain is built from TRBV18 and TRBJ2-7, with 7 positions matching TRBD1. Per germline, CDR1 KGHSH and CDR2 LQKENI. The J segment lost 6 bases and the V segment lost 0 bases, leaving 2 bases of the junction unmatched. This CDR3 has 13 amino acids. The CDR3 is CASSPPTGIEQYF. The CDR3 bases are TGTGCCAGCTCACCACCGACAGGGATCGAGCAGTACTTC.

The chain has TRBV6-1 and TRBJ1-2; 7 nucleotides line up with TRBD1. The CDR3 is 12 amino acids. V shed 4 bases and J 8 bases; nucleotides not matched to a gene: 4. In germline, CDR1 is MNHNS, CDR2 SASEGT. The CDR3 bases are TGTGCCAGCAGTGCTACAGGGGACGGCTACACCTTC. It specifies CASSATGDGYTF.

The rearrangement joins TRBV27 to TRBJ1-1; 11 positions agree with TRBD1. CDR3 length equals 14 residues. V was clipped by 5 bases and J by 5 bases; unmatched bases: 4. Germline loops: CDR1 MNHEY, CDR2 SMNVEV (reference sequence). Here the CDR3 reads CASSPGTGGTEAFF. The CDR3 coding sequence is TGTGCCAGCAGTCCAGGGACAGGGGGAACTGAAGCTTTCTTT.

This clone was seen more than once but under ten times. The genes are TRBV4-3 and TRBJ2-1; TRBD2 might be the D (6 bases). Germline CDR1 and CDR2: LGHNA and YSLEER. Trimming cost V 1 base and J 3 bases, with 16 bases left between them. This CDR3 is built from 17 residues. The CDR3 coding sequence is TGCGCCAGCAGCCAAGCGCTGGCGGGGAGCTACTACAATGAGCAGTTCTTC. Translation: CASSQALAGSYYNEQFF.

The chain joins TRBV29-1 to TRBJ2-3, with TRBD2 matching 13 bases. Losses at the gene ends were 1 base for V and 4 bases for J; bases not matched to a gene: 2. The CDR3 sequence is 15 residues long. Germline V gives CDR1 SQVTM, CDR2 ANQGSEA. The CDR3 DNA follows: TGCAGCGTTGAAGGACTAGCGGGAGGTCCAGATACGCAGTATTTT. It specifies CSVEGLAGGPDTQYF.

The V call is TRBV7-9, the J call TRBJ2-5, with 13 bases fitting TRBD2. With 4 bases clipped from V and 2 bases from J, the junction kept 4 bases outside the gene matches. Germline V CDR1 and CDR2: SEHNR, FQNEAQ (reference sequence). This CDR3 has 16 amino acids. CDR3 region: CASSSWTSGRQETQYF. The CDR3 DNA sequence: TGTGCCAGCAGCTCCTGGACTAGCGGGAGACAAGAGACCCAGTACTTC.

The chain recombines TRBV15 with TRBJ1-2, with TRBD1 matching 7 bases. The V segment lost 1 base and the J segment 4 bases; nucleotides outside the gene matches: 0. The CDR3 contains 13 residues. CDR1 LNHNV and CDR2 YYDKDF come from the germline V gene (reference sequence). CDR3 DNA: TGTGCCACCAGCAGAGCAGGGGGCTATGGCTACACCTTC. Protein product: CATSRAGGYGYTF.

The chain links TRBV7-8 to TRBJ1-6, with 9 bases aligning to TRBD1. This CDR3 contains 17 residues. Per the germline V gene, CDR1 is SGHVS and CDR2 is FQNEAQ. J was trimmed by 5 bases and V by 0 bases; bases with no gene match: 5. The CDR3 loop is CASSLASGTGNNSPLHF. DNA for the CDR3: TGTGCCAGCAGCTTAGCATCAGGGACAGGGAATAATTCACCCCTCCACTTT.

This clone was detected once. The chain recombines TRBV19 with TRBJ2-3; D perhaps matches TRBD1 (5 bases). The CDR3 covers 13 residues. V was clipped by 7 bases and J by 1 base, with 9 bases between them. Germline lookup yields CDR1 LNHDA and CDR2 SQIVND (reference sequence). CDR3 in DNA: TGTGCCAGTAAAAGGGGCGGCACAGATACGCAGTATTTT. Its protein product is CASKRGGTDTQYF.

The chain employs TRBV11-3 and TRBJ1-2; D remains unclear. V was trimmed by 5 bases and J by 6 bases, leaving 19 bases between them. The CDR3 runs 15 residues. Germline loops: CDR1 SGHNT, CDR2 YENEEA. The DNA of the CDR3 is TGTGCCAGCAGCCACGGAGGGCAGGAAAAGAATGGCTACACCTTC. This gives the protein CASSHGGQEKNGYTF.